This TCR beta chain is from a study of OX40 agonist ivuxolimab in advanced cancers. For the study at large: Head and neck, renal cell, melanoma or hepatocellular carcinoma were the cancers that dose-escalation patients had. Three individuals attained partial responses, comprising one hepatocellular carcinoma case and two cutaneous melanoma cases.

With 5 bases removed from V and 4 bases from J, the gap between germline ends came to 11 bases. Germline CDR1 is SEHNR and CDR2 is FQNEAQ (reference sequence). This CDR3 is built from 14 residues. Profiled with immunoSEQ multiplex PCR; TCRdb holds only in-frame clones, not every one. The table has around 70,000 clones, 84% seen once. The study, taken as a whole, reports: By week 6 at 0.1 to 3.0 mg/kg, blood CD4+ and CD8+ T cells had expanded clonally. Clonal expansion was among the lowest in partial responders at 0.1-3.0 mg/kg, especially CD8+.

Judged by abundance, this clone is medium-sized. What it binds is not known. The source of this sequence is an adult with an advanced solid tumor such as melanoma, head and neck, liver or kidney cancer. The genes are TRBV7-9 and TRBJ1-4; D possibly corresponds to TRBD1 (5 bases). Sequencing used CD4+ or CD8+ T cells sorted from blood, obtained in a trial of the OX40 agonist ivuxolimab. The CDR3 DNA reads TGTGCCAGCAGCACCCGACAGTATAATGAAAAACTGTTTTTT. Translating gives CASSTRQYNEKLFF. The full variable domain, rest sourced from reference TRBV7-9 and TRBJ1-4, is DTGVSQNPRHKITKRGQNVTFRCDPISEHNRLYWYRQTLGQGPEFLTYFQNEAQLEKSRLLSDRFSAERPKGSFSTLEIQRTEQGDSAMYLCASSTRQYNEKLFFGSGTQLSVL.